A selection of T cell receptor beta chains follows, all from one sample in a study of cytomegalovirus exposure and HLA in healthy donors. Repertoires were generated with immunoSEQ multiplex PCR, while TCRdb's copy carries only in-frame clones and drops some. The sample shows roughly 120,000 clones, approximately 78% of them seen only once. Material for sequencing was PBMCs. All receptors derive from a woman aged 40 to 55 in good health and CMV-seropositive. CDR3s leave out the opening cysteine and the closing phenylalanine or tryptophan. Each record gives: clone size, J gene, V gene, CDR3 length, CDR3 protein. Clone size is shown for a subset of rows, as once, few, many or a class of expanded clone.

abundance: -
j_gene: TRBJ1-1
v_gene: TRBV4-3
len: 12
CDR3aa: ASSLQQGWTEAF

abundance: -
j_gene: TRBJ2-7
v_gene: TRBV6-1
len: 13
CDR3aa: ASSEASGGSYEQY

abundance: -
j_gene: TRBJ2-7
v_gene: TRBV25-1
len: 11
CDR3aa: ASSGAGRYEQY

abundance: -
j_gene: TRBJ2-7
v_gene: TRBV10-2
len: 17
CDR3aa: ASSESHPSRTGGAYEQY

abundance: -
j_gene: TRBJ2-7
v_gene: TRBV6-5
len: 12
CDR3aa: ASSVTRSSYEQY

abundance: -
j_gene: TRBJ2-3
v_gene: TRBV7-2
len: 11
CDR3aa: ASSAEQGGTQY

abundance: -
j_gene: TRBJ1-4
v_gene: TRBV4-1
len: 17
CDR3aa: ASSNLPQPPGVNKEKLF

abundance: -
j_gene: TRBJ1-1
v_gene: TRBV7-9
len: 13
CDR3aa: ASSSITGGDTEAF

abundance: -
j_gene: TRBJ1-3
v_gene: TRBV19
len: 12
CDR3aa: ASNEPFSGNTIY

abundance: -
j_gene: TRBJ2-7
v_gene: TRBV2
len: 12
CDR3aa: ASMTGGSRYEQY

abundance: -
j_gene: TRBJ1-1
v_gene: TRBV7-2
len: 11
CDR3aa: ASSIDSNTEAF

abundance: many
j_gene: TRBJ1-2
v_gene: TRBV4-2
len: 11
CDR3aa: ASSQGVGYGYT

abundance: once
j_gene: TRBJ2-2
v_gene: TRBV7-2
len: 14
CDR3aa: ASSPGPGLGPGELF

abundance: few
j_gene: TRBJ2-1
v_gene: TRBV5-1
len: 13
CDR3aa: ASRSGTPTYNEQF

abundance: -
j_gene: TRBJ1-1
v_gene: TRBV6-5
len: 12
CDR3aa: ASSYVGGNTEAF

abundance: -
j_gene: TRBJ1-5
v_gene: TRBV5-5
len: 10
CDR3aa: ASSKGGGPQH

abundance: -
j_gene: TRBJ1-1
v_gene: TRBV2
len: 11
CDR3aa: ASSGQIRSEAF

abundance: -
j_gene: TRBJ1-1
v_gene: TRBV11-2
len: 13
CDR3aa: ASSLHRGLNTEAF

abundance: -
j_gene: TRBJ2-7
v_gene: TRBV5-1
len: 12
CDR3aa: ASSPRTGTYEQY

abundance: -
j_gene: TRBJ2-1
v_gene: TRBV5-6
len: 10
CDR3aa: ASSSQDRSAF

abundance: -
j_gene: TRBJ2-6
v_gene: TRBV6-1
len: 13
CDR3aa: ASSKQGSGANVLT

abundance: -
j_gene: TRBJ1-2
v_gene: TRBV7-9
len: 11
CDR3aa: ASSFSQGNGYT

abundance: -
j_gene: TRBJ1-2
v_gene: TRBV6-1
len: 12
CDR3aa: ASISGTASNGYT

abundance: once
j_gene: TRBJ1-1
v_gene: TRBV7-2
len: 10
CDR3aa: ASSPSGTEAF

abundance: few
j_gene: TRBJ1-1
v_gene: TRBV29-1
len: 13
CDR3aa: SVGGGLIGNTEAF

abundance: -
j_gene: TRBJ2-2
v_gene: TRBV7-8
len: 13
CDR3aa: ASSLARYITGELF

abundance: -
j_gene: TRBJ1-1
v_gene: TRBV6-6
len: 10
CDR3aa: ASSRQNTEAF

abundance: -
j_gene: TRBJ2-5
v_gene: TRBV2
len: 13
CDR3aa: ASSSRGGWGETQY

abundance: -
j_gene: TRBJ2-7
v_gene: TRBV7-9
len: 12
CDR3aa: ASNQAEAGHEQY

abundance: -
j_gene: TRBJ2-1
v_gene: TRBV7-2
len: 14
CDR3aa: ASVTSGGDLYNEQF

abundance: -
j_gene: TRBJ1-3
v_gene: TRBV7-2
len: 14
CDR3aa: ASSLVLRGFGNTIY

abundance: -
j_gene: TRBJ2-4
v_gene: TRBV5-1
len: 13
CDR3aa: ASSLGGGGPVIQY

abundance: -
j_gene: TRBJ1-1
v_gene: TRBV6-1
len: 10
CDR3aa: ASSSVFTEAF

abundance: once
j_gene: TRBJ2-7
v_gene: TRBV5-6
len: 13
CDR3aa: ASSSGTSLPYEQY

abundance: -
j_gene: TRBJ1-3
v_gene: TRBV12-5
len: 11
CDR3aa: ASGLNREWAIY

abundance: -
j_gene: TRBJ1-2
v_gene: TRBV4-2
len: 14
CDR3aa: ASSQTSTGGYYGYT

abundance: -
j_gene: TRBJ1-1
v_gene: TRBV2
len: 10
CDR3aa: ASTAMNTEAF

abundance: few
j_gene: TRBJ2-3
v_gene: TRBV9
len: 12
CDR3aa: ASAERGVTDTQY

abundance: once
j_gene: TRBJ2-3
v_gene: TRBV11-3
len: 13
CDR3aa: ASSLGTGAVDTQY

abundance: -
j_gene: TRBJ2-3
v_gene: TRBV7-3
len: 12
CDR3aa: ASSSGLVPDTQY

abundance: -
j_gene: TRBJ1-2
v_gene: TRBV9
len: 13
CDR3aa: ASSPPAAPNYGYT

abundance: -
j_gene: TRBJ2-2
v_gene: TRBV6-6
len: 13
CDR3aa: ASSLTGTAGGELF